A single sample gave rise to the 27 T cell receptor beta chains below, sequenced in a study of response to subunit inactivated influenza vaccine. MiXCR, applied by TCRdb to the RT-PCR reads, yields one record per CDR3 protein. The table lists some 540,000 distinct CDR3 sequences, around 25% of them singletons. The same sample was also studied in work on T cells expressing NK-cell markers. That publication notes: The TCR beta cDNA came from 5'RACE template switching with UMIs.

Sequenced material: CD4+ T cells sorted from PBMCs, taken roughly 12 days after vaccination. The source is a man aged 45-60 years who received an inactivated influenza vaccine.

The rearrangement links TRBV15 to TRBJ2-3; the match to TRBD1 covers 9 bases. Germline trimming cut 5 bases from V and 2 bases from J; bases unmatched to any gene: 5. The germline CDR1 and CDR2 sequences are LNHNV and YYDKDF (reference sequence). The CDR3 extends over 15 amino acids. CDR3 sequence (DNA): TGTGCCACCAGCGCGGGACAGGGAGACACAGATACGCAGTATTTT. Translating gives CATSAGQGDTDTQYF.

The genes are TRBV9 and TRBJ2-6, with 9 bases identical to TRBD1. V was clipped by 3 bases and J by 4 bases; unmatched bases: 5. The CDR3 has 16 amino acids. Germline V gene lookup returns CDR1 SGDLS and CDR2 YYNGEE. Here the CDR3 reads CASSAWDRVGANVLTF. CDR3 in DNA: TGTGCCAGCAGCGCCTGGGACAGGGTCGGGGCCAACGTCCTGACTTTC.

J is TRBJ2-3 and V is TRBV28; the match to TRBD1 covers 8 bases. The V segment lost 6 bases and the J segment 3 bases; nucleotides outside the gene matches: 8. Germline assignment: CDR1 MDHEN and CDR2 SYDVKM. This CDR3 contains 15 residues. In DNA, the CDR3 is TGTGCCAGCAGCCTCGGGACAGGTCAGACAGATACGCAGTATTTT. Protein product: CASSLGTGQTDTQYF. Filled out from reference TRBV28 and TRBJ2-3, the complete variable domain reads DVKVTQSSRYLVKRTGEKVFLECVQDMDHENMFWYRQDPGLGLRLIYFSYDVKMKEKGDIPEGYSVSREKKERFSLILESASTNQTSMYLCASSLGTGQTDTQYFGPGTRLTVL.

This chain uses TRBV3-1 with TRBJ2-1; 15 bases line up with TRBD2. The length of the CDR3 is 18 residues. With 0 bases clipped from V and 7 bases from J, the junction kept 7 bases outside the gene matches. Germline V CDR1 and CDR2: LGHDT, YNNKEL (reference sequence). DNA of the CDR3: TGTGCCAGCAGCCAAGAGGGACTAGCGGGAGGTTTTACGAATGAGCAGTTCTTC. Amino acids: CASSQEGLAGGFTNEQFF.

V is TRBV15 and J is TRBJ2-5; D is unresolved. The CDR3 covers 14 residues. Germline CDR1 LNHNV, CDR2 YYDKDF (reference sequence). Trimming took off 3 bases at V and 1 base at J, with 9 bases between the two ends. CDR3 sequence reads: CATSSPGGQETQYF. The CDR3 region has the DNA TGTGCCACCAGCAGTCCGGGCGGCCAAGAGACCCAGTACTTC.

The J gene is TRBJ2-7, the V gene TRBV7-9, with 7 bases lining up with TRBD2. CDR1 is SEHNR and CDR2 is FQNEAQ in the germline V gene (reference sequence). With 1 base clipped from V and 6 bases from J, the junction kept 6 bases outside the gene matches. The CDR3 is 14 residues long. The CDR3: CASSLGGGLPEQYF. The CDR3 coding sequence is TGTGCCAGCAGCTTAGGCGGGGGACTCCCCGAGCAGTACTTC.

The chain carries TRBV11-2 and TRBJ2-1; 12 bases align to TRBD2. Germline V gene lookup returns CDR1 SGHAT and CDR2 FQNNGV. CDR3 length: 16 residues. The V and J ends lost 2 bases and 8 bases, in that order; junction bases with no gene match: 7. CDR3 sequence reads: CASSLTRTSGTYEQFF. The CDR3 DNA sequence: TGTGCCAGCAGCTTAACCCGGACTAGCGGGACATATGAGCAGTTCTTC.

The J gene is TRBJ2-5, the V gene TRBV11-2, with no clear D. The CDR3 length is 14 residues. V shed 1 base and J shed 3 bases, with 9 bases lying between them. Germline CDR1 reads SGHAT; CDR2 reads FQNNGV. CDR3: CASSLGGIKETQYF. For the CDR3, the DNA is TGTGCCAGCAGCTTAGGGGGAATCAAAGAGACCCAGTACTTC.

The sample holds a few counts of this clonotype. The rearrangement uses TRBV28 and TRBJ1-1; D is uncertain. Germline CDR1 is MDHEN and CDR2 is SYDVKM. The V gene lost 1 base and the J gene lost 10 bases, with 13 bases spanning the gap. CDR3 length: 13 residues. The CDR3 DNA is TGTGCCAGCAGTTTATCGTCACCTCTTGGAGCTTTCTTT. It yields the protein CASSLSSPLGAFF.

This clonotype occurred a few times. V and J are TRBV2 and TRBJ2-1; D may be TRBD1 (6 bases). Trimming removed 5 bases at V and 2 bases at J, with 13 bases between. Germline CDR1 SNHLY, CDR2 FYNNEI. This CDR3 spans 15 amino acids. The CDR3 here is CASSKDRGPYNEQFF. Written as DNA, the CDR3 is TGTGCCAGCAGTAAGGACAGAGGGCCCTACAATGAGCAGTTCTTC.

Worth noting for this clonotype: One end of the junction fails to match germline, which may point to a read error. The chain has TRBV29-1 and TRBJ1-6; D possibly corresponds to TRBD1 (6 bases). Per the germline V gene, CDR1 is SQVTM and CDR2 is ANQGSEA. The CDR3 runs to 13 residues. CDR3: CSVGGQKNLPLHF. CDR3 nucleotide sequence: TGCAGCGTTGGTGGACAGAAAAATTTACCCCTCCACTTT.

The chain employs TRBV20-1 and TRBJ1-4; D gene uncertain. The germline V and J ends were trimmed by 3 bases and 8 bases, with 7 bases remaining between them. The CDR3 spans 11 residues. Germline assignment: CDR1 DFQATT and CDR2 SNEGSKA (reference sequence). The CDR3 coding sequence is TGCAGTGCTAGTATTCGAGAAAAACTGTTTTTT. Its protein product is CSASIREKLFF.

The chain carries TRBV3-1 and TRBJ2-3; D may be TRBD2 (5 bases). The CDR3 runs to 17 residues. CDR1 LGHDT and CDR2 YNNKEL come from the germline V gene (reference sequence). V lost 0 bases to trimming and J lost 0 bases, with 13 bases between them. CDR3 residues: CASSQDALRTSTDTQYF. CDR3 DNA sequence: TGTGCCAGCAGCCAAGATGCCCTCCGGACTAGCACAGATACGCAGTATTTT.

CDR3 sequence reads: CASSPSLRGTEAFF. CDR3 nucleotides: TGTGCCAGCAGTCCCTCCTTGAGGGGCACTGAAGCTTTCTTT. The V gene is TRBV28, the J gene TRBJ1-1, with a tentative D call TRBD1 (5 bases). Germline lookup yields CDR1 MDHEN and CDR2 SYDVKM. The CDR3 runs to 14 residues. V was trimmed by 5 bases and J by 4 bases, leaving 14 bases between them.

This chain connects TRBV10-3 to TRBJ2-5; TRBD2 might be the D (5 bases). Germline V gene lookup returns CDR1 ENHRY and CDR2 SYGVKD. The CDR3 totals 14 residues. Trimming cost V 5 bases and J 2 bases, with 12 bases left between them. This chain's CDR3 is CAISPGGWQETQYF. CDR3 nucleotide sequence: TGTGCCATCAGTCCCGGAGGTTGGCAAGAGACCCAGTACTTC.

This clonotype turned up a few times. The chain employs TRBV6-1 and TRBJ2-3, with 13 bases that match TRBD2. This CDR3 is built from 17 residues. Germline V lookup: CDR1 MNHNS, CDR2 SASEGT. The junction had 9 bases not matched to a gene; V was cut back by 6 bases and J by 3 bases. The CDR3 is CASRMTGTSGKTDTQYF. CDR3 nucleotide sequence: TGTGCCAGCAGGATGACCGGGACTAGCGGGAAGACAGATACGCAGTATTTT.

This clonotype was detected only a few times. CDR3 loop: CASGEAGGPQETQYF. In nucleotides, the CDR3 is TGTGCCAGCGGAGAAGCGGGAGGGCCCCAAGAGACCCAGTACTTC. The chain uses TRBV12-3 or TRBV12-4 and TRBJ2-5; 10 positions match TRBD2. This CDR3 has 15 amino acids. J lost 1 base, V lost 8 bases, and 7 bases had no gene match.

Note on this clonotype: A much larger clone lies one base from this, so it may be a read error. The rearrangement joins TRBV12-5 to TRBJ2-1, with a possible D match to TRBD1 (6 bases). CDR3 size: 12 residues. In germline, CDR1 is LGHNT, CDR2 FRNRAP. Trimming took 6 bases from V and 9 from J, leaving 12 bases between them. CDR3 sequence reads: CASGQQGSEQFF. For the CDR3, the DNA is TGTGCTAGTGGGCAGCAGGGGAGTGAGCAGTTCTTC.

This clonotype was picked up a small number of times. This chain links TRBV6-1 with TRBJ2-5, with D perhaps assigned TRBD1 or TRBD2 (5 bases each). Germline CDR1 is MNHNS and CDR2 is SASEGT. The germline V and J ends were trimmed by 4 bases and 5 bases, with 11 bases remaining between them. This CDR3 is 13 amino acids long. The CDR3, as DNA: TGTGCCAGCAGTGGGTCCGGGACCGAGACCCAGTACTTC. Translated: CASSGSGTETQYF.

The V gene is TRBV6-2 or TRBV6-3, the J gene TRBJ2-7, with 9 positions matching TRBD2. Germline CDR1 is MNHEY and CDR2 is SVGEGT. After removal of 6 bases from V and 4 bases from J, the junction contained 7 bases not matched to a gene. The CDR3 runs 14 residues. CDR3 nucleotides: TGTGCCAGCAGGATAGCGGGAGTGGGGTACGAGCAGTACTTC. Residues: CASRIAGVGYEQYF.

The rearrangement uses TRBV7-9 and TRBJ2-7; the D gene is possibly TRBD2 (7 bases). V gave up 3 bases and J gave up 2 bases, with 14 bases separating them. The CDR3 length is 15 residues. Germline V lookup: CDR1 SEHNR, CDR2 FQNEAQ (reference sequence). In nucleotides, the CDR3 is TGTGCCAGCAGCTTCGGGGGGCTAGGAGCCTACGAGCAGTACTTC. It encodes CASSFGGLGAYEQYF.

The CDR3: CASRRRRPVNTEAFF. CDR3 coding DNA: TGTGCCAGCAGACGTAGGAGGCCGGTTAACACTGAAGCTTTCTTT. The V and J genes are TRBV6-1 and TRBJ1-1, with D uncertain. In germline, CDR1 is MNHNS, CDR2 SASEGT. The CDR3 contains 15 residues. V lost 6 bases to trimming and J lost 2 bases, with 16 bases between them.

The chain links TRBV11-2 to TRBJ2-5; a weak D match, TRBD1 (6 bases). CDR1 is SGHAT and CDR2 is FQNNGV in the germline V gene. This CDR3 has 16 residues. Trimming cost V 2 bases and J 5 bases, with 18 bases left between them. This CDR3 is CASSLFQGLGSETQYF. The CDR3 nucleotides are TGTGCCAGCAGCTTATTCCAGGGGCTGGGATCGGAGACCCAGTACTTC.

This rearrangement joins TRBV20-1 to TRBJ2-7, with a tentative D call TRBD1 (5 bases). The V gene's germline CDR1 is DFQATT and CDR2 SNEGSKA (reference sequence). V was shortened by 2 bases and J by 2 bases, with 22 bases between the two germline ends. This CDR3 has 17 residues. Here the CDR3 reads CSARKKGIYGAPYEQYF. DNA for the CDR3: TGCAGTGCTAGAAAGAAGGGAATCTATGGGGCCCCCTACGAGCAGTACTTC.

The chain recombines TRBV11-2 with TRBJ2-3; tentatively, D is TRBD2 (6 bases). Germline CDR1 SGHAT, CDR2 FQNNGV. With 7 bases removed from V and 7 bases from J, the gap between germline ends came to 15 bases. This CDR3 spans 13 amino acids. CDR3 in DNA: TGTGCCAGCACCAACGGGGGAACTTATACGCAGTATTTT. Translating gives CASTNGGTYTQYF.

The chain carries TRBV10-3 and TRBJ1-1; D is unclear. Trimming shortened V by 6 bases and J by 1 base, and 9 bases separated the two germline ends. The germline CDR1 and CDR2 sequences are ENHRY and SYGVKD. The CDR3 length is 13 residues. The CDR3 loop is CAIRGNENTEAFF. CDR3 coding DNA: TGTGCCATCAGGGGGAACGAGAACACTGAAGCTTTCTTT.

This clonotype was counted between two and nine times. CDR3 bases: TGTGCCAGCAGCCAGCGACTAGTCAGTGAGCAGTTCTTC. It yields the protein CASSQRLVSEQFF. This chain links TRBV3-1 with TRBJ2-1, with D possibly being TRBD2 (6 bases). The CDR3 spans 13 residues. V lost 3 bases and J 9 bases, leaving 12 bases between the germline ends. CDR1 is LGHDT, CDR2 YNNKEL, per germline (reference sequence).